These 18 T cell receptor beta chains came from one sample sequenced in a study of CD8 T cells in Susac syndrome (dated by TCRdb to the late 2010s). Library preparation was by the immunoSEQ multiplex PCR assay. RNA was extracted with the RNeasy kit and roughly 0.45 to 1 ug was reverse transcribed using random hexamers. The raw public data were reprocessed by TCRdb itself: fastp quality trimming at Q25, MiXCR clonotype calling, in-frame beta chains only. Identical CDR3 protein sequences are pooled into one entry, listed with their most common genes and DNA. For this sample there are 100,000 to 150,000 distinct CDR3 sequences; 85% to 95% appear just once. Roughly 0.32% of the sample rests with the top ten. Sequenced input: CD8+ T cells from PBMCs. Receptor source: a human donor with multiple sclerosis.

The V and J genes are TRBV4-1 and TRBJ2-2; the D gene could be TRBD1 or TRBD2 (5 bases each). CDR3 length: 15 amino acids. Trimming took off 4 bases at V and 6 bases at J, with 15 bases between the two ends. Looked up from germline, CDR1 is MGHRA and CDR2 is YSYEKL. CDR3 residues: CASSPTRWGSGELFF. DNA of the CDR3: TGCGCCAGCAGCCCTACAAGGTGGGGGTCCGGGGAGCTGTTTTTT.

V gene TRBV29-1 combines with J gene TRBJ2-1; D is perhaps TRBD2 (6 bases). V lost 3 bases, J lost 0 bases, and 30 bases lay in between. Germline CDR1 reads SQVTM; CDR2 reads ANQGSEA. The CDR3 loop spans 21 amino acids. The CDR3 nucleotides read TGCAGCGTTGATCGACCCCGGGGACCCCGGGAGAACCCAAGCTCCTACAATGAGCAGTTCTTC. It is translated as CSVDRPRGPRENPSSYNEQFF.

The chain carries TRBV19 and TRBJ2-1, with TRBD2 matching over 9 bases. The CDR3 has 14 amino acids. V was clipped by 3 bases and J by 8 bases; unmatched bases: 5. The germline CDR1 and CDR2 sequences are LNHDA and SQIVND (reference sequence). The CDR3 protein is CASSISGGVDEQFF. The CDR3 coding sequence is TGTGCCAGTAGTATTAGCGGGGGCGTGGATGAGCAGTTCTTC.

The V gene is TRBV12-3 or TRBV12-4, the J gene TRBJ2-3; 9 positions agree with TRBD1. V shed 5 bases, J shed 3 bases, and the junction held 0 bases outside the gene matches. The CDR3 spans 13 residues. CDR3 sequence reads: CASSGTGTDTQYF. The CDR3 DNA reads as TGTGCCAGCAGTGGGACAGGGACAGATACGCAGTATTTT.

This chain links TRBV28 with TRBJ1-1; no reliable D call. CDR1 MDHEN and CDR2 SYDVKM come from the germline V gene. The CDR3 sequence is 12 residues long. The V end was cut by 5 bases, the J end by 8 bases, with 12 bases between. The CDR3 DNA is TGTGCCAGCAGTATGGGCCGTATCGAAGCTTTCTTT. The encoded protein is CASSMGRIEAFF.

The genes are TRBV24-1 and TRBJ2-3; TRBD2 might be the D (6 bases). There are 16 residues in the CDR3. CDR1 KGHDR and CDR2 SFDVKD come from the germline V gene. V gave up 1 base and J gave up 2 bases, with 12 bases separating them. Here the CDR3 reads CATSDLNGGDTDTQYF. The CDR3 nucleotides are TGTGCCACCAGTGATTTAAACGGGGGAGACACAGATACGCAGTATTTT.

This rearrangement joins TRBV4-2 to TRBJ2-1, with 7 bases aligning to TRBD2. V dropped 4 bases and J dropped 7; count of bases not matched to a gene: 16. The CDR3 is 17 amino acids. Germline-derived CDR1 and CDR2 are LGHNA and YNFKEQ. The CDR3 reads CASSPDTSAGARNEQFF. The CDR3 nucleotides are TGTGCCAGCAGCCCAGACACCTCGGCGGGAGCTCGGAATGAGCAGTTCTTC.

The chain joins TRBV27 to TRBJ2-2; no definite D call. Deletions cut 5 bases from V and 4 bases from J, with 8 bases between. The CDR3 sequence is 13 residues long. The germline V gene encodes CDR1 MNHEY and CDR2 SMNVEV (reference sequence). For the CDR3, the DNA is TGTGCCAGCAGTGTTTTGACCACCGGGGAGCTGTTTTTT. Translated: CASSVLTTGELFF.

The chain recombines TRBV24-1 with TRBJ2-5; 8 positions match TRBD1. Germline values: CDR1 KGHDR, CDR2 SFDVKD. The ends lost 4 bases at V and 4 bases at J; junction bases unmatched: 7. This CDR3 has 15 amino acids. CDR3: CATSEAGGRGETQYF. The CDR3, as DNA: TGTGCCACCAGTGAGGCAGGGGGCAGGGGAGAGACCCAGTACTTC.

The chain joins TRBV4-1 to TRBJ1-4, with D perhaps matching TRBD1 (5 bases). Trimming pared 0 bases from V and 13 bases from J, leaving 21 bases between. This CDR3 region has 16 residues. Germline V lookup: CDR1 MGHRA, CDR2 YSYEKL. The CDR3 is CASSQDGSRASLGLFF. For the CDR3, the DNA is TGCGCCAGCAGCCAAGATGGAAGCAGGGCTAGTTTAGGACTGTTTTTT.

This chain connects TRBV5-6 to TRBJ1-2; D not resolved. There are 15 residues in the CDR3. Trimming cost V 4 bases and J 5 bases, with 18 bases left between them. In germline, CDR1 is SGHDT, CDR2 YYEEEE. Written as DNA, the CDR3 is TGTGCCAGCAGCCCCCCGACCGAGCCTGGGTATGGCTACACCTTC. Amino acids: CASSPPTEPGYGYTF.

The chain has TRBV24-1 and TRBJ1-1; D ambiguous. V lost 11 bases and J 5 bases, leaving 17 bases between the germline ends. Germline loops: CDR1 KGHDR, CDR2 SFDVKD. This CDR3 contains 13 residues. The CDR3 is CAIREGFGTEAFF. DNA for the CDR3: TGTGCCATCCGGGAGGGCTTCGGAACTGAAGCTTTCTTT.

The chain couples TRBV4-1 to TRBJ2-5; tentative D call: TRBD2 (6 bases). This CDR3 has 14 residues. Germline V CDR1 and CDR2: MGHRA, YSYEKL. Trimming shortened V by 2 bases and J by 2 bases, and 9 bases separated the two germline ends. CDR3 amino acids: CASSQRGSQETQYF. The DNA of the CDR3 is TGCGCCAGCAGCCAACGGGGGAGTCAAGAGACCCAGTACTTC.

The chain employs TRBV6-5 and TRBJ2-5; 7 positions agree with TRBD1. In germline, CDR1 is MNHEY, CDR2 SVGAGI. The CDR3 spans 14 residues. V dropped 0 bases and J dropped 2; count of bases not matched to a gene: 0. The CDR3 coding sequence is TGTGCCAGCAGTTACTCGACAGGGCAAGAGACCCAGTACTTC. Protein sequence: CASSYSTGQETQYF.

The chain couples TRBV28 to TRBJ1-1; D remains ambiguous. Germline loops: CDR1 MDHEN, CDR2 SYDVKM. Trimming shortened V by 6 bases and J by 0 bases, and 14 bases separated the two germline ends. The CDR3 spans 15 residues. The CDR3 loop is CASSPWAEMNTEAFF. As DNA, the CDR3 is TGTGCCAGCAGCCCCTGGGCAGAGATGAACACTGAAGCTTTCTTT.

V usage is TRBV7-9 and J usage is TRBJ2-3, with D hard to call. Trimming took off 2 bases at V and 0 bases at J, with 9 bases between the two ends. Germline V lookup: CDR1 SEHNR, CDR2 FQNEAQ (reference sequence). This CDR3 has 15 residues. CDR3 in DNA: TGTGCCAGCAGCTTAAGTTCCTCTAGCACAGATACGCAGTATTTT. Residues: CASSLSSSSTDTQYF.

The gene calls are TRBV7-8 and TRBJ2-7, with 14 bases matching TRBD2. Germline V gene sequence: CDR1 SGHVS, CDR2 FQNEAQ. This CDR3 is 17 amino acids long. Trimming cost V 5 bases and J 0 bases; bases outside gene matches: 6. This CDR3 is CASSLIGTSGSSYEQYV. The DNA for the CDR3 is TGTGCCAGCAGCCTCATCGGGACTAGCGGGAGCTCCTACGAGCAGTACGTC.

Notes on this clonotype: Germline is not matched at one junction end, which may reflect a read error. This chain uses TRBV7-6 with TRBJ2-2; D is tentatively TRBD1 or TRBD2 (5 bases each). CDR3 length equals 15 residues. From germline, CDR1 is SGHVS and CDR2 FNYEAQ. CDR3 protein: CASSPGTPITGELFF. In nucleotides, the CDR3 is TGTGCCAGCAGCCCCGGGACCCCCATCACCGGGGAGCTTTTTTTT.